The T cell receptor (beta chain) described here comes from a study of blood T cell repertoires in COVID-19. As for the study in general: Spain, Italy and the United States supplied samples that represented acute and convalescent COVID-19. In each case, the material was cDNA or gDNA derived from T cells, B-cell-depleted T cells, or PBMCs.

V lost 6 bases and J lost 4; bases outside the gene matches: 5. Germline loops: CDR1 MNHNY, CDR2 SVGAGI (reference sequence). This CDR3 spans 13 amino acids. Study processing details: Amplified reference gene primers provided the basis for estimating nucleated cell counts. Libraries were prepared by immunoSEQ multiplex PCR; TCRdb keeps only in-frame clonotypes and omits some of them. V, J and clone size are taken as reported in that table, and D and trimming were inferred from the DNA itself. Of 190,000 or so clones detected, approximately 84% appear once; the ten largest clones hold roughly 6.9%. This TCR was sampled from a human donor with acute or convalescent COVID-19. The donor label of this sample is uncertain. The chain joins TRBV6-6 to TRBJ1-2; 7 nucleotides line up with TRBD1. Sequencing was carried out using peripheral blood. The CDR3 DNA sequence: TGTGCCAGCAGCTTAGGGGGCAGCTATGGCTACACCTTC. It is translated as CASSLGGSYGYTF.